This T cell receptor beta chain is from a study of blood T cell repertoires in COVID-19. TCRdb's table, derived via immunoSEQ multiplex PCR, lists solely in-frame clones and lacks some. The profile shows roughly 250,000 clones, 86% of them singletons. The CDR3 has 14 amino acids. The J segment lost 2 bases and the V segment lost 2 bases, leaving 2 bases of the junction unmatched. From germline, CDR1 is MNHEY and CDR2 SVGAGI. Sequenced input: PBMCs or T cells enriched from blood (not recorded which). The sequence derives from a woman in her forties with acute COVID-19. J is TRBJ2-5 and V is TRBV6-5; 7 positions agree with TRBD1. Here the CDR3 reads CASSYVTGQETQYF. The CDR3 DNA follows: TGTGCCAGCAGTTACGTGACAGGGCAAGAGACCCAGTACTTC.